The entry below describes one T cell receptor (beta chain). Its antigen remains unknown. Purity above 95% was achieved in all sorted populations. Of the isolated RNA, all was reverse transcribed, and so the sequenced material was expressed TCRB transcripts. Using immunoSEQ multiplex PCR, the repertoire was profiled, and TCRdb retains in-frame clones only, with some absent. The sample includes 600,000 to 650,000 clones, around a sixth of them seen just once. The record originates from a study of beta chain features in type 1 diabetes. Study-wide results and limits: VDJ junctions from patients with type 1 diabetes contained fewer insertions and more deletions.

CDR3 length: 14 amino acids. Trimming removed 2 bases at V and 7 bases at J, with 15 bases between. CDR1 and CDR2 from the germline V gene are SGHDT and YYEEEE. The TCR comes from a man aged 18-30 years in good health. Specimen: naive CD4+ T cells from blood. The gene calls are TRBV5-6 and TRBJ1-2; perhaps TRBD1 as D (5 bases). The CDR3 sequence is CASSFGGRGTGYTF. CDR3 sequence (DNA): TGTGCCAGCAGCTTTGGGGGAAGAGGTACTGGCTACACCTTC. The variable domain in full, with the rest retrieved from reference TRBV5-6 and TRBJ1-2, is DAGVTQSPTHLIKTRGQQVTLRCSPKSGHDTVSWYQQALGQGPQFIFQYYEEEERQRGNFPDRFSGHQFPNYSSELNVNALLLGDSALYLCASSFGGRGTGYTFGSGTRLTVV.